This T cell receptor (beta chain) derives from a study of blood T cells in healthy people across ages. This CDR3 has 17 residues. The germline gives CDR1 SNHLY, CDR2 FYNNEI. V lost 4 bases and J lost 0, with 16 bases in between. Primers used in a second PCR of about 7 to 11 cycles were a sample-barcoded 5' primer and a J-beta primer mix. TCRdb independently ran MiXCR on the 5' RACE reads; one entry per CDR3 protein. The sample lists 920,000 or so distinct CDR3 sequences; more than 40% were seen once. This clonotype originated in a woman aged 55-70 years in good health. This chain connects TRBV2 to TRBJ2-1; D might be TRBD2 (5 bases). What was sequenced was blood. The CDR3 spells CASSGWENLSSYNEQFF. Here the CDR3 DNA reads TGTGCCAGCAGTGGATGGGAGAATCTGAGCTCCTACAATGAGCAGTTCTTC. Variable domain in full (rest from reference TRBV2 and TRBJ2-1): EPEVTQTPSHQVTQMGQEVILRCVPISNHLYFYWYRQILGQKVEFLVSFYNNEISEKSEIFDDQFSVERPDGSNFTLKIRSTKLEDSAMYFCASSGWENLSSYNEQFFGPGTRLTVL.